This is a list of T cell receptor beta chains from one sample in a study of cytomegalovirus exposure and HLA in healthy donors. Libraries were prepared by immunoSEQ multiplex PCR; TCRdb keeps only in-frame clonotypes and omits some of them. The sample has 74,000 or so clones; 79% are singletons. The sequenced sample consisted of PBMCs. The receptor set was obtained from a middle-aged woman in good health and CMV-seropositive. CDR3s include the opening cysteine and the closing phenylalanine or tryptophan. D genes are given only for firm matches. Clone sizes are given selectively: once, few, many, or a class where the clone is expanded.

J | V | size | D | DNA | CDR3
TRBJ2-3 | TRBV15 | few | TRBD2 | TGTGCCACCAGCAGAGGAGGGTCTAGCGGGCGCACAGATACGCAGTATTTT | CATSRGGSSGRTDTQYF
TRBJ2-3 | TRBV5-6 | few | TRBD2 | TGTGCCAGCAGCCTAGCGGGGGGGCCGTCAGATACGCAGTATTTT | CASSLAGGPSDTQYF
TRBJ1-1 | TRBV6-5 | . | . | TGTGCCAGCAGTCAGGTCAAGGCCGTGAACACTGAAGCTTTCTTT | CASSQVKAVNTEAFF
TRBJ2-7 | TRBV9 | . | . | TGTGCCAGCAGCGTAGCCCCCGGAGGGGACGGGACCTACGAGCAGTACTTC | CASSVAPGGDGTYEQYF
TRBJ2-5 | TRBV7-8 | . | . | TGTGCCAGCAGCCTCAGGGTTTTGGAGGAGACCCAGTACTTC | CASSLRVLEETQYF
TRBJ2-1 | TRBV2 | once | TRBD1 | TGTGCCAGCAGCGCCAACAGGGGGCGCAGCCATGAGCAGTTCTTC | CASSANRGRSHEQFF
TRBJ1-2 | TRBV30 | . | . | TGTGCCTGGGCGGGATCCTCTAACTATGGCTACACCTTC | CAWAGSSNYGYTF
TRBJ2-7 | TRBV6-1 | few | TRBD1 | TGTGCCAGCAGTTCCCGACAGGGGTCCTACGAGCAGTACTTC | CASSSRQGSYEQYF
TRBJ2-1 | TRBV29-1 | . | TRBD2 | TGCAGCGTTGCTAGCGGGAGTAGCAATGAGCAGTTCTTC | CSVASGSSNEQFF
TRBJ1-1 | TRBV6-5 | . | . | TGTGCCAGCAGATATGCAGGGGTAAAAAGCACTGAAGCTTTCTTT | CASRYAGVKSTEAFF
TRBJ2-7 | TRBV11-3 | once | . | TGTGCCAGCAGCGGCAGGGGGGACGAGCAGTACTTC | CASSGRGDEQYF
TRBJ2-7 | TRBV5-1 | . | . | TGCGCCAGCAGAACAGGGAACGAGCAGTACTTC | CASRTGNEQYF
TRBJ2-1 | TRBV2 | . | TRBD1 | TGTGCCAGCAGTACGGACAGGGGGGGATACAATGAGCAGTTCTTC | CASSTDRGGYNEQFF
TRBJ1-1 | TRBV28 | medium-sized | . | TGTGCCAGCAGCTGTGAGCAGGGCTACGCGAACACTGAAGCTTTCTTT | CASSCEQGYANTEAFF
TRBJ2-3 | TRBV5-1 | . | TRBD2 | TGCGCCAGCAGCTTGGCTGCGCGGGAGGCAGATACGCAGTATTTT | CASSLAAREADTQYF
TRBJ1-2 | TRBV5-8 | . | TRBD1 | TGTGCCAGCAGCGGAACAACCGTCGCCGGGACAGGGCTCGGAGGCTACACCTTC | CASSGTTVAGTGLGGYTF
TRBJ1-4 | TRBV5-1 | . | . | TGCGCCAGCAGCCCACGGCAGGGGCCCGATGAAAAACTGTTTTTT | CASSPRQGPDEKLFF
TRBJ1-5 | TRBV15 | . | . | TGTGCCACCAAAGGCCCACAGCGGAATCAGCCCCAGCATTTT | CATKGPQRNQPQHF
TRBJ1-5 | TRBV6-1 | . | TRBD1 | TGTGCCAGCAGTGACGCGCAGGGGGTGGATCAGCCCCAGCATTTT | CASSDAQGVDQPQHF
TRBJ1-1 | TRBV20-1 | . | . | TGCAGGGTGACAGGGAACACTGAAGCTTTCTTT | CRVTGNTEAFF
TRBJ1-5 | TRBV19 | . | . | TGTGCCAGTAGTGATGGCGGGAGGGGGAAAGGGCAGCCCCAGCATTTT | CASSDGGRGKGQPQHF
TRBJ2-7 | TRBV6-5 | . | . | TGTGCCAGCAGGCTTGGACAGTTCTACGAGCAGTACTTC | CASRLGQFYEQYF
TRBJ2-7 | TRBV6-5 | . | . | TGTGCCAGCAGTTACTCGACGGGAGCCGCCCCCTACGAGCAGTACTTC | CASSYSTGAAPYEQYF
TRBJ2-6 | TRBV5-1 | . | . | TGCGCCAGCAGCTCCACGGGCTCTGGGGCCAACGTCCTGACTTTC | CASSSTGSGANVLTF
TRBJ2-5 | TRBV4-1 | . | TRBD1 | TGCGCCAGCAGCCAGGGGGACAGGGGGTCGACAGAGACCCAGTACTTC | CASSQGDRGSTETQYF
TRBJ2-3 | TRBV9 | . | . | TGTGCCAGCAGCGTTACAGGGACCGTGAGCACAGATACGCAGTATTTT | CASSVTGTVSTDTQYF
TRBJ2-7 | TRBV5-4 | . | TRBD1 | TGTGCCAGCAGAGAAGGGACAGGGGGAGAGCAGTACTTC | CASREGTGGEQYF
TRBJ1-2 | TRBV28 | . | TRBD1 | TGTGCCAGCAGTCCTGCCGGGACAGGGTCAGCTAACTATGGCTACACCTTC | CASSPAGTGSANYGYTF
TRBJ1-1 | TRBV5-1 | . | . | TGCGCCAGCAGCTTGACGGGGAGTACTGAAGCTTTCTTT | CASSLTGSTEAFF
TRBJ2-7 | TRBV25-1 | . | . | TGTGCCAGCAGTCGGGGGATCCACGAGCAGTACTTC | CASSRGIHEQYF
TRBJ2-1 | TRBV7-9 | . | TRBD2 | TGTTCCAGCAGCTTACTGGGACTAGCGGACAACAATGAGCAGTTCTTC | CSSSLLGLADNNEQFF
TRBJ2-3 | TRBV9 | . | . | TGTGCCAGCAGCGTACTGGCGCGGGCTGCGGATACGCAGTATTTT | CASSVLARAADTQYF
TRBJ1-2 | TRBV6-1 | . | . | TGTGCCCACTATCAACCCATCGAAGCCAACTATGGCTACACCTTC | CAHYQPIEANYGYTF
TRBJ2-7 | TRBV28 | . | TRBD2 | TGTGCCAGCAGCTGGGCGGGCAGGGTGGGACTAGCGGGAGACGAGCAGTACTTC | CASSWAGRVGLAGDEQYF
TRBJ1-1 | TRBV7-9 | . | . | TGTGCCAGCAGCTTATTGACATACACTGAAGCTTTCTTT | CASSLLTYTEAFF
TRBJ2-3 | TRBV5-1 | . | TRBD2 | TGCGCCAGCAGCCCAACTAGCGGGGGGGCGTGGGATACGCAGTATTTT | CASSPTSGGAWDTQYF
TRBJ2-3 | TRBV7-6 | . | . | TGTGCCAGCAGCTTAGGTGTGCGGGCCGGGCCAGATACGCAGTATTTT | CASSLGVRAGPDTQYF
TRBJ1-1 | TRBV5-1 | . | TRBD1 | TGCGCCAGCAGCCGTGGGGACAGATCCATGAACACTGAAGCTTTCTTT | CASSRGDRSMNTEAFF
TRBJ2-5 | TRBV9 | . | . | TGTGCCAGCAGCGTAACTGCTAGCGTTGAGACCCAGTACTTC | CASSVTASVETQYF
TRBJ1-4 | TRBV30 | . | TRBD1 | TGTGCCTGGGCAACAGGGGGCAGGGATGAAAAACTGTTTTTT | CAWATGGRDEKLFF
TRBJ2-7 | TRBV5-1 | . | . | TGCGCCAGCAGCTTAATGCCGCGGGAACTCTCCTACGAGCAGTACTTC | CASSLMPRELSYEQYF
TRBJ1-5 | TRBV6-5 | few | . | TGTGCCAGCAGACGGACACGAGGCAGCAATCAGCCCCAGCATTTT | CASRRTRGSNQPQHF
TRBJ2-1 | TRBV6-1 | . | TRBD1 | TGTGCCAGCAGGAGGGGACAGGGTGCCTACAATGAGCAGTTCTTC | CASRRGQGAYNEQFF
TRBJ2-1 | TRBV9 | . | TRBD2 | TGTGCCAGCAGCGACTGGACTAGCGGGGAGCAGTTCTTC | CASSDWTSGEQFF
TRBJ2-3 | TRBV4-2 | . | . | TGTGCCAGCAGCACGGGACTGGACACAGATACGCAGTATTTT | CASSTGLDTDTQYF
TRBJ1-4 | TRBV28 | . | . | TGTGCCAGCAGATCTGGGCCGAATGAAAAACTGTTTTTT | CASRSGPNEKLFF
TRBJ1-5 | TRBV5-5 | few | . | TGTGCCAGCAGCTTTAGTGGGAGTCAGCCCCAGCATTTT | CASSFSGSQPQHF
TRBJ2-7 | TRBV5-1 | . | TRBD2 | TGCGCCAGCAGCTTAGCGGGGAGCTACGAGCAGTACTTC | CASSLAGSYEQYF
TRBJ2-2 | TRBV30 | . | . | TGTGCCTGGAGTGCCGGGATCCCCACCGGGGAGCTGTTTTTT | CAWSAGIPTGELFF
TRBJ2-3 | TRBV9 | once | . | TGTGCCAGCAGCGTAGCCGGGGGAAGGGCAGATACGCAGTATTTT | CASSVAGGRADTQYF
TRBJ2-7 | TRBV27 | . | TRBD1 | TGTGCCAGCAGTAGACAGGGTAACGAGCAGTACTTC | CASSRQGNEQYF